The 14 T cell receptor beta chains below all came from one sample that was sequenced in a study of shared clonotypes between healthy human individuals. Sequencing was performed with immunoSEQ multiplex PCR; in TCRdb, only in-frame clones are kept and a portion is missing. This sample yields around 1,000,000 clones, of which 70% to 80% are seen a single time; approximately 0.9% belongs to the top ten. Sequenced: memory CD4+ T cells from PBMCs. The subset denotes: CD45RA-negative fraction. The receptor set was obtained from a man aged 18 to 30 in good health. Some clones in this sample may be carry-over from other donors' samples.

The rearrangement links TRBV5-1 to TRBJ2-5; 7 nucleotides agree with TRBD1. This CDR3 is built from 17 residues. Germline loops: CDR1 SGHRS, CDR2 YFSETQ. After removal of 2 bases from V and 5 bases from J, the junction contained 15 bases not matched to a gene. CDR3 protein: CASSLAPSRQGRETQYF. CDR3 coding DNA: TGCGCCAGCAGCTTAGCCCCCTCCCGACAGGGCCGGGAGACCCAGTACTTC.

This clone is a singleton in its sample. This chain connects TRBV5-1 to TRBJ2-7; 12 bases align to TRBD1. The CDR3 spans 15 residues. Per the germline V gene, CDR1 is SGHRS and CDR2 is YFSETQ. The V and J ends lost 4 bases and 9 bases, in that order; junction bases with no gene match: 11. The CDR3 DNA follows: TGCGCCAGCAGCATTATCGAAGGGACAGGGGGCGTGCAGTACTTC. Encoded protein: CASSIIEGTGGVQYF.

This chain links TRBV7-2 with TRBJ1-5; unclear D gene. The CDR3 totals 12 residues. The germline gives CDR1 SGHTA, CDR2 FQGNSA. The V gene lost 5 bases and the J gene lost 5 bases, with 7 bases spanning the gap. DNA for the CDR3: TGTGCCAGCAGCCGGACTGATCAGCCCCAGCATTTT. This gives the protein CASSRTDQPQHF.

The chain joins TRBV25-1 to TRBJ2-7; 8 nucleotides agree with TRBD1. CDR3 size: 14 residues. Trimming at V came to 4 bases and at J to 3 bases, leaving 5 bases not matched to a gene. Germline lookup yields CDR1 MGHDK and CDR2 SYGVNS. In DNA, the CDR3 is TGTGCCAGCAGTGTAAGGACAGGGTACTACGAGCAGTACTTC. Its protein is CASSVRTGYYEQYF.

With regard to this clone: Additional DNA sequences in this sample encode the identical CDR3. The rearrangement uses TRBV7-2 and TRBJ1-1, with D possibly being TRBD1 (5 bases). There are 15 residues in the CDR3. Per germline, CDR1 SGHTA and CDR2 FQGNSA. V dropped 0 bases and J dropped 3 bases, with 11 bases sitting between them. CDR3 in DNA: TGTGCCAGCAGCTTAGCGCCGGGGGGGTACACTGAAGCTTTCTTT. Translation gives CASSLAPGGYTEAFF.

V and J are TRBV7-8 and TRBJ2-3; D remains ambiguous. Trimming left V 1 base short and J 0 bases short, with 20 bases between. CDR1 and CDR2 (germline): SGHVS, FQNEAQ. The CDR3 runs to 19 residues. The CDR3 reads CASSLEISPSPASTDTQYF. The CDR3 DNA follows: TGTGCCAGCAGCTTAGAAATCTCACCGAGCCCAGCTAGCACAGATACGCAGTATTTT.

The rearrangement joins TRBV5-1 to TRBJ2-2; D perhaps matches TRBD2 (6 bases). Trimming removed 3 bases at V and 4 bases at J, with 10 bases between. There are 14 residues in the CDR3. Germline V lookup: CDR1 SGHRS, CDR2 YFSETQ. The DNA of the CDR3 is TGCGCCAGCAGCTCCTACGGGGGCACCGGGGAGCTGTTTTTT. Translating it yields CASSSYGGTGELFF. The complete variable domain, with remaining parts taken from reference TRBV5-1 and TRBJ2-2, reads KAGVTQTPRYLIKTRGQQVTLSCSPISGHRSVSWYQQTPGQGLQFLFEYFSETQRNKGNFPGRFSGRQFSNSRSEMNVSTLELGDSALYLCASSSYGGTGELFFGEGSRLTVL.

This clone was detected only once. The chain carries TRBV15 and TRBJ2-5; 10 bases match TRBD2. There are 19 residues in the CDR3. Germline CDR1 is LNHNV and CDR2 is YYDKDF (reference sequence). The J segment lost 0 bases and the V segment lost 0 bases, leaving 10 bases of the junction unmatched. The CDR3 region is CATSRDKSSGRTYQETQYF. The CDR3, as DNA: TGTGCCACCAGCAGAGATAAGAGTAGCGGGAGGACGTACCAAGAGACCCAGTACTTC.

This chain uses TRBV28 with TRBJ1-2, with D unclear. The ends were cut back, 3 bases at V and 1 base at J, with 9 bases in the middle. The germline gives CDR1 MDHEN, CDR2 SYDVKM. The CDR3 spans 14 residues. The CDR3 DNA follows: TGTGCCAGCAGTTTGATGGCGGGTAACTATGGCTACACCTTC. Translated, it gives CASSLMAGNYGYTF.

The CDR3 DNA follows: TGTGCCAGCAGCTTGCAGGGCGGGAGTCCCCATGAGCAGTTCTTC. Translating gives CASSLQGGSPHEQFF. The chain has TRBV5-5 and TRBJ2-1, with 7 nucleotides matching TRBD2. With 1 base clipped from V and 8 bases from J, the junction kept 9 bases outside the gene matches. Germline V gene sequence: CDR1 SGHKS, CDR2 YYEKEE (reference sequence). The CDR3 is made up of 15 amino acids.

This clone was seen just once. This chain connects TRBV5-1 to TRBJ2-7; 11 bases align to TRBD2. CDR1 and CDR2 from the germline V gene are SGHRS and YFSETQ. J was trimmed by 4 bases and V by 0 bases; bases with no gene match: 6. The CDR3 consists of 16 residues. The CDR3 DNA sequence: TGCGCCAGCAGCTTGGCCGGGACTAGCGGAGATTACGAGCAGTACTTC. Protein: CASSLAGTSGDYEQYF.

The V gene is TRBV28, the J gene TRBJ1-2; D is perhaps TRBD1 (5 bases). Trimming left V 3 bases short and J 13 bases short, with 21 bases between. The CDR3 is 14 residues long. Germline loops: CDR1 MDHEN, CDR2 SYDVKM. Written as DNA, the CDR3 is TGTGCCAGCAGTTTGGCGGTCGGGACCCCTCGTTTCACCTTC. Translated, it gives CASSLAVGTPRFTF.

Remarks on this clone: Being one base from a much bigger clone, this may be a read error. Other DNA variants within this sample encode the same CDR3. The chain combines TRBV28 with TRBJ1-1; TRBD1 might be the D (5 bases). The V end was cut by 5 bases, the J end by 0 bases, with 7 bases between. Germline CDR1 MDHEN, CDR2 SYDVKM. CDR3 length equals 13 residues. The CDR3 DNA sequence: TGTGCCAGCAGTGGGACGGTGAACACTGAAGCTTTCTTT. Its protein is CASSGTVNTEAFF. Full variable domain (rest looked up from reference TRBV28 and TRBJ1-1): DVKVTQSSRYLVKRTGEKVFLECVQDMDHENMFWYRQDPGLGLRLIYFSYDVKMKEKGDIPEGYSVSREKKERFSLILESASTNQTSMYLCASSGTVNTEAFFGQGTRLTVV.

The CDR3 protein is CASSLDEGTPQHF. In DNA form, the CDR3 reads TGTGCCAGCAGCTTAGATGAAGGGACACCCCAGCATTTT. This sequence joins TRBV7-2 and TRBJ1-5; D is possibly TRBD1 (6 bases). CDR3 size: 13 residues. Germline CDR1 SGHTA, CDR2 FQGNSA. Between the trimmed V and J ends, which lost 1 base and 10 bases, there was a span of 11 bases.